This T cell receptor (beta chain) was obtained from a study of blood T cell repertoires in COVID-19 (dated by TCRdb to the early 2020s). About the investigation overall: The collaborator samples originated in the United States, Italy and Spain and spanned the acute and convalescent phases of COVID-19. The prospective study material was composed of cDNA or gDNA derived from T cells, B-cell-depleted T cells, or PBMCs. Subjects who had been exposed to COVID-19, were actively infected with it, or had recovered from it provided the deeply sampled blood TCRbeta repertoires that made up the dataset. A freely available public database, intended as a resource for researchers studying the immune response to SARS-CoV-2, is where the repertoires were released. Samples came from the ongoing ImmuneRACE study (first 160 participants) plus 1,254 subjects from 6 global collaborators. Sample metadata almost always included a de-identified subject ID, COVID-19 status, age in years and sex. Where available, HLA class I and class II types were obtained from metadata supplied by the sample provider rather than from assay-based typing. The full study reports these points: The quantity of clinical and demographic metadata differed by source and by participant and was supplied without curation.

The CDR3 runs 15 amino acids, cysteine and phenylalanine included. The DNA shown is the 45-base CDR3, in frame from base 1. Trimming leaves V shorter by 4 bases and J shorter by 5 bases, with the junction holding 10 bases beyond the gene matches. CDR1 and CDR2 are drawn from the germline V gene: SGDLS, YYNGEE. TCRbeta CDR3 regions were amplified from genomic DNA by means of the immunoSEQ Assay, a bias-controlled multiplex PCR. The paper's data handling went like this. Nucleated cell counts per sample were estimated from amplification of reference gene primers within the assay. To quantify the absolute abundance of each unique TCRbeta CDR3 rearrangement, sequence reads were collapsed and filtered. For each sample, productive Simpson clonality was calculated as the square root of Simpson's diversity index across productive rearrangements. TCRdb limited this immuneACCESS table to in-frame rearrangements with V and J called. A share of clones is missing; checked studies link under half to unresolved V genes, and the rest is unexplained. V, J and clone size are taken as reported in that table, and D and trimming were inferred from the DNA itself. Recorded for this sample are 100,000 to 150,000 clones; 85% to 90% of them occurred a single time. Together, the top ten hold under 4% of the sample.

About this clone: Its antigen is still unknown. Base qualities are missing; no much larger clone stands one base away.

Collaborating institutions collected whole blood in K2EDTA tubes following their own protocols. For TCRbeta analysis, collaborator samples were shipped as frozen whole blood, as isolated PBMCs, or as DNA extracted from either sample type. Rearrangement joined TRBV9 to TRBJ2-7; TRBD1 aligns with 9 central bases. This receptor was identified in a man in his sixties with acute or convalescent COVID-19. Input material: peripheral blood. The bases read TGTGCCAGCAGCCCCACCGGGACAGGGAACCACGAGCAGTACTTC. It codes for CASSPTGTGNHEQYF.